This TCR beta chain was sequenced for a study of read filtering for tumor transcriptome and immune sequencing. Many counts were recorded for this clonotype. This library used roughly 400 ng RNA and molecular barcoded adaptors spanning alpha/delta and beta/gamma chains. Via MiXCR, TCRdb re-called the reads, giving one row per CDR3 protein. Found here are around 26,000 distinct CDR3 sequences, around 15% of them singletons; the top ten hold 35% to 50%. The CDR3 covers 13 residues. CDR1 is MNHEY and CDR2 is SMNVEV in the germline V gene (reference sequence). Trimming removed 9 bases from V and 2 bases from J, with 11 bases in between.

The chain employs TRBV27 and TRBJ2-1; D is unclear. Sequencing was done on a sample of a population of CD138-negative cells sorted from bone marrow. The clonotype was recovered from a donor over 35 with multiple myeloma. This chain's CDR3 is CASSGIPYNEQFF. In DNA, the CDR3 is TGTGCCAGTTCAGGAATCCCCTACAATGAGCAGTTCTTC.